This T cell receptor (beta chain) derives from a study of blood T cell repertoires in COVID-19. About the research overall: Whether acute or convalescent, the COVID-19 samples came from the United States, Italy and Spain. T cells, B-cell-depleted T cells, or PBMCs supplied cDNA or gDNA.

In the authors' methods: Nucleated cell number was recorded as an estimate derived from reference gene primer amplification. TCRdb's table, derived via immunoSEQ multiplex PCR, lists solely in-frame clones and lacks some. V and J calls and clone size come straight from that table; D and trimming were deduced from the DNA. The sample has about 210,000 clones, more than 70% seen once. The germline V gene encodes CDR1 SNHLY and CDR2 FYNNEI. The CDR3 runs to 14 residues. Losses at the gene ends were 7 bases for V and 9 bases for J; bases not matched to a gene: 12. Allocation to cohorts depended on clinical history reported by the participants.

V and J are TRBV2 and TRBJ2-1; TRBD1 agrees at 7 bases. The sequence derives from a woman under 30 who had recovered from COVID-19. The specimen sequenced was PBMCs or T cells enriched from blood (not recorded which). Written as DNA, the CDR3 is TGTGCCAGCACAAAACAGGGGACCGCTGGTGAGCAGTTCTTC. Translating gives CASTKQGTAGEQFF.